A single sample is the source of the 13 T cell receptor beta chains below, sequenced in a study of blood T cell repertoires in COVID-19. Sequencing was performed with immunoSEQ multiplex PCR; in TCRdb, only in-frame clones are kept and a portion is missing. The sample shows 350,000 or so clones, approximately 89% of them seen only once. Sequenced input: peripheral blood. The origin of the receptors is a woman in her thirties with COVID-19, enrolled during active disease.

The chain couples TRBV27 to TRBJ1-2; TRBD1 matches at 9 bases. Germline V gene sequence: CDR1 MNHEY, CDR2 SMNVEV (reference sequence). The CDR3 has 13 residues. J was trimmed by 5 bases and V by 2 bases; bases with no gene match: 0. Here the CDR3 DNA reads TGTGCCAGCAGTTTAGGGACAGGGTATGGCTACACCTTC. As protein: CASSLGTGYGYTF.

V usage is TRBV18 and J usage is TRBJ2-1; D is undetermined. Germline assignment: CDR1 KGHSH and CDR2 LQKENI. The CDR3 sequence is 15 residues long. Trimming cost V 2 bases and J 2 bases, with 10 bases left between them. The CDR3 DNA sequence: TGTGCCAGCTCACCAAATGGGCAGGCCTACAATGAGCAGTTCTTC. Translating it yields CASSPNGQAYNEQFF. Based on the CDR3 plus reference TRBV18 and TRBJ2-1, the full variable domain is NAGVMQNPRHLVRRRGQEARLRCSPMKGHSHVYWYRQLPEEGLKFMVYLQKENIIDESGMPKERFSAEFPKEGPSILRIQQVVRGDSAAYFCASSPNGQAYNEQFFGPGTRLTVL.

Only one count was recorded for this clone. The chain couples TRBV6-4 to TRBJ2-3; D possibly corresponds to TRBD2 (6 bases). This CDR3 region has 16 residues. Germline CDR1 is MRHNA and CDR2 is SNTAGT. Trimming cost V 0 bases and J 5 bases, with 15 bases left between them. CDR3 in amino acids: CASSDSKGSGKDTQYF. CDR3 DNA: TGTGCCAGCAGTGACTCGAAGGGTAGCGGAAAAGATACGCAGTATTTT.

In DNA, the CDR3 is TGTGCCATCAGTGAGTCGGCTAGCGGGAGCCATGAGCAGTTCTTC. Amino acid sequence: CAISESASGSHEQFF. This rearrangement joins TRBV10-3 to TRBJ2-1; 10 bases agree with TRBD2. This CDR3 has 15 residues. J lost 8 bases, V lost 0 bases, and 4 bases had no gene match. Germline V lookup: CDR1 ENHRY, CDR2 SYGVKD.

The rearrangement uses TRBV30 and TRBJ2-1; 9 bases align to TRBD2. Germline trimming cut 1 base from V and 14 bases from J; bases unmatched to any gene: 9. The CDR3 contains 13 residues. In germline, CDR1 is GTSNPN, CDR2 SVGIG (reference sequence). The CDR3 protein is CAWSGGRDNRKFF. The CDR3 nucleotides are TGTGCCTGGAGTGGCGGGAGGGACAATCGGAAGTTCTTC.

J is TRBJ2-4 and V is TRBV1; TRBD2 is taken as the D call from the table, unchecked against the DNA. TRBV1 is a pseudogene. CDR3 length equals 18 residues. DNA for the CDR3: TGCACCAGCAGCCAACTACAGGACTATATTGTAGCCAAAAACATTCAGTACTTC. The encoded protein is CTSSQLQDYIVAKNIQYF.

This chain links TRBV30 with TRBJ2-3, with a tentative D call TRBD2 (5 bases). Trimming removed 0 bases from V and 1 base from J, with 14 bases in between. The CDR3 extends over 16 amino acids. The germline CDR1 and CDR2 sequences are GTSNPN and SVGIG (reference sequence). DNA for the CDR3: TGTGCCTGGAGTGTACTCCGGGTGGGAGGCACAGATACGCAGTATTTT. This gives the protein CAWSVLRVGGTDTQYF.

The V call is TRBV5-4, the J call TRBJ2-5; D may be TRBD2 (6 bases). V dropped 4 bases and J dropped 5 bases, with 15 bases sitting between them. The CDR3 covers 14 residues. Per the germline V gene, CDR1 is SGHNT and CDR2 is YYREEE (reference sequence). Here the CDR3 DNA reads TGTGCCAGCAGCCCTCGGTATGGGGGGGAGACCCAGTACTTC. Protein product: CASSPRYGGETQYF.

The J gene is TRBJ2-7, the V gene TRBV24-1; 9 positions agree with TRBD1. The CDR3 sequence is 16 residues long. V lost 4 bases, J lost 0 bases, and 6 bases stayed unmatched. Germline values: CDR1 KGHDR, CDR2 SFDVKD. The DNA for the CDR3 is TGTGCCACCAGTGACCCGAGACAGGGGGACTCCTACGAGCAGTACTTC. Its translation: CATSDPRQGDSYEQYF.

The chain uses TRBV3-1 (or the pseudogene TRBV3-2) and TRBJ1-1; 9 nucleotides match TRBD1. Germline CDR1 reads LGHDT; CDR2 reads YNNKEL (reference sequence). The CDR3 is 17 amino acids. The V segment lost 0 bases and the J segment 7 bases; nucleotides outside the gene matches: 12. The CDR3 nucleotides are TGTGCCAGCAGCCAAGATCTGACAGGGGGAAGCCGTAATGAAGCTTTCTTT. Its translation: CASSQDLTGGSRNEAFF.

This rearrangement joins TRBV2 to TRBJ2-1, with 15 bases that match TRBD2. Per germline, CDR1 SNHLY and CDR2 FYNNEI. This CDR3 contains 18 residues. J lost 2 bases, V lost 6 bases, and 8 bases had no gene match. The CDR3: CASRPGLAGGLTYNEQFF. For the CDR3, the DNA is TGTGCCAGCAGGCCGGGACTAGCGGGAGGACTCACCTACAATGAGCAGTTCTTC.

The chain employs TRBV30 and TRBJ1-4; the D gene is possibly TRBD1 (6 bases). V was trimmed by 3 bases and J by 4 bases, leaving 12 bases between them. This CDR3 has 14 amino acids. Germline-derived CDR1 and CDR2 are GTSNPN and SVGIG (reference sequence). The CDR3 DNA reads as TGTGCCTGGAGGGGCGGGGGCGATAATGAAAAACTGTTTTTT. This sequence encodes CAWRGGGDNEKLFF.

The V gene is TRBV30, the J gene TRBJ1-5; TRBD1 might be the D (6 bases). CDR3 length equals 14 residues. Germline loops: CDR1 GTSNPN, CDR2 SVGIG (reference sequence). V dropped 2 bases and J dropped 3 bases, with 11 bases sitting between them. Written as DNA, the CDR3 is TGTGCCTGGAGTTTAGGGGGTCCCAATCAGCCCCAGCATTTT. Translation: CAWSLGGPNQPQHF.